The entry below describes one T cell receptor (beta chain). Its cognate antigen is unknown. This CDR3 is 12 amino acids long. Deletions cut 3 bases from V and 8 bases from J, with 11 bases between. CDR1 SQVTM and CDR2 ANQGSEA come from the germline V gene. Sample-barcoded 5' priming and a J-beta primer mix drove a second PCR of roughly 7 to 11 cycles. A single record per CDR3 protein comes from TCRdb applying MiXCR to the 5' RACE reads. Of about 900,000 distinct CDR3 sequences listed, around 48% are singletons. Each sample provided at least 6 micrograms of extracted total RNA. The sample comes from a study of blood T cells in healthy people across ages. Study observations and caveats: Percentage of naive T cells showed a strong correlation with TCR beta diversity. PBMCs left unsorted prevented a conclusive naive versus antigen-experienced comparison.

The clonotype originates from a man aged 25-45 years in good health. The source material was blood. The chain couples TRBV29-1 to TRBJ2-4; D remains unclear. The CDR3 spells CSVDSFGDIQYF. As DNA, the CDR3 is TGCAGCGTTGACTCCTTTGGAGACATTCAGTACTTC.